The 14 T cell receptor beta chains below were found in one sample sequenced in a study of OX40 agonist ivuxolimab in advanced cancers. TCRdb keeps only in-frame clones here, not all; method: immunoSEQ multiplex PCR. The sample has about 77,000 clones; about 87% are singletons. Material: CD4+ or CD8+ T cells sorted from blood, obtained in a trial of the OX40 agonist ivuxolimab. The receptors shown here come from an adult with an advanced solid tumor such as melanoma, head and neck, liver or kidney cancer.

CDR3 DNA: TGCGCCAGCAGCTTTGAAGTCCGGGGTCGGAACACTGAAGCTTTCTTT. This encodes CASSFEVRGRNTEAFF. The genes are TRBV5-1 and TRBJ1-1; unclear D gene. The V end was cut by 2 bases, the J end by 1 base, with 15 bases between. The CDR3 sequence is 16 residues long. CDR1 SGHRS and CDR2 YFSETQ come from the germline V gene. Full variable domain (remainder filled in from reference TRBV5-1 and TRBJ1-1): KAGVTQTPRYLIKTRGQQVTLSCSPISGHRSVSWYQQTPGQGLQFLFEYFSETQRNKGNFPGRFSGRQFSNSRSEMNVSTLELGDSALYLCASSFEVRGRNTEAFFGQGTRLTVV.

The rearrangement uses TRBV6-5 and TRBJ1-5; D is perhaps TRBD1 (6 bases). V was trimmed by 6 bases and J by 3 bases, leaving 12 bases between them. The CDR3 is made up of 14 amino acids. Germline assignment: CDR1 MNHEY and CDR2 SVGAGI. CDR3 bases: TGTGCCAGCAGCCGAGACAGGAACAATCAGCCCCAGCATTTT. Translated, it gives CASSRDRNNQPQHF.

The CDR3 loop is CASSLTATARNTEAFF. In DNA, the CDR3 is TGCGCCAGCAGCTTAACGGCGACAGCCAGAAACACTGAAGCTTTCTTT. The chain links TRBV5-1 to TRBJ1-1, with a tentative D call TRBD1 (5 bases). Deletions cut 2 bases from V and 2 bases from J, with 16 bases between. The CDR3 is 16 amino acids. Germline V CDR1 and CDR2: SGHRS, YFSETQ.

The table lists this clone with many counts. This chain uses TRBV10-3 with TRBJ2-3; D perhaps matches TRBD2 (6 bases). CDR1 is ENHRY and CDR2 is SYGVKD in the germline V gene. With 3 bases removed from V and 14 bases from J, the gap between germline ends came to 21 bases. The CDR3 loop spans 14 amino acids. The CDR3 nucleotides read TGTGCCATCAGTGAAGATGCCCTAGCGTCGGTTCGGTATTTT. This sequence encodes CAISEDALASVRYF.

This clone is termed medium-sized. This rearrangement joins TRBV6-5 to TRBJ1-2, with D possibly TRBD1 on 6 matching bases. This CDR3 contains 13 residues. Germline values: CDR1 MNHEY, CDR2 SVGAGI. V was shortened by 2 bases and J by 8 bases, with 12 bases between the two germline ends. CDR3 coding DNA: TGTGCCAGCAGTTACGGGGGGCTAAAGGGCTACACCTTC. The encoded protein is CASSYGGLKGYTF.

The V and J genes are TRBV11-3 and TRBJ1-1; D is uncertain. V lost 3 bases and J lost 3, with 8 bases in between. The CDR3 extends over 13 amino acids. Germline assignment: CDR1 SGHNT and CDR2 YENEEA. This CDR3 reads CASSFLKHTEAFF. CDR3 bases: TGTGCCAGCAGCTTTCTAAAGCACACTGAAGCTTTCTTT.

The V call is TRBV9, the J call TRBJ2-5, with TRBD2 identical over 8 bases. J was trimmed by 5 bases and V by 2 bases; bases with no gene match: 8. This CDR3 has 15 residues. CDR1 is SGDLS and CDR2 is YYNGEE in the germline V gene. The chain's CDR3 is CASSVDRLAWETQYF. The DNA for the CDR3 is TGTGCCAGCAGCGTCGATCGACTAGCGTGGGAGACCCAGTACTTC.

V usage is TRBV4-3 and J usage is TRBJ1-1; 7 positions match TRBD1. Germline V gene sequence: CDR1 LGHNA, CDR2 YSLEER. The CDR3 is 14 amino acids. Trimming cost V 0 bases and J 11 bases; bases outside gene matches: 9. CDR3 sequence: CASSQDLRGRMAFF. The CDR3 DNA is TGCGCCAGCAGCCAAGACTTGAGGGGGCGGATGGCTTTCTTT.

J is TRBJ1-5 and V is TRBV2, with 7 bases that match TRBD1. The CDR3 has 16 amino acids. J was trimmed by 0 bases and V by 6 bases; bases with no gene match: 8. CDR1 SNHLY and CDR2 FYNNEI come from the germline V gene. The CDR3 is CASRTGQQYSNQPQHF. CDR3 sequence (DNA): TGTGCCAGCAGGACGGGACAGCAATATAGCAATCAGCCCCAGCATTTT. Combining the CDR3 with reference TRBV2 and TRBJ1-5 gives the whole variable domain EPEVTQTPSHQVTQMGQEVILRCVPISNHLYFYWYRQILGQKVEFLVSFYNNEISEKSEIFDDQFSVERPDGSNFTLKIRSTKLEDSAMYFCASRTGQQYSNQPQHFGDGTRLSIL.

This clone was seen a few times. The chain couples TRBV28 to TRBJ1-6; D may be TRBD1 (5 bases). Germline V gene lookup returns CDR1 MDHEN and CDR2 SYDVKM. The CDR3 length is 14 residues. Trimming cost V 5 bases and J 10 bases, with 15 bases left between them. The CDR3 DNA sequence: TGTGCCAGCAGTACGACTTCGGACAACTCACCCCTCCACTTT. Translating gives CASSTTSDNSPLHF. The full variable domain, with the rest looked up from reference TRBV28 and TRBJ1-6, is DVKVTQSSRYLVKRTGEKVFLECVQDMDHENMFWYRQDPGLGLRLIYFSYDVKMKEKGDIPEGYSVSREKKERFSLILESASTNQTSMYLCASSTTSDNSPLHFGNGTRLTVT.

The chain joins TRBV11-2 to TRBJ2-3; 10 bases align to TRBD2. Per germline, CDR1 SGHAT and CDR2 FQNNGV. The CDR3 covers 14 residues. Trimming removed 5 bases from V and 9 bases from J; junction bases left unmatched: 8. CDR3 sequence (DNA): TGTGCCAGCAGCCCCGGGGTGGGACTAGCGACGCAGTATTTT. It yields the protein CASSPGVGLATQYF.

This rearrangement joins TRBV6-1 to TRBJ2-3, with no clear D. V was cut by 2 bases and J by 5 bases, with 11 bases left in between. The CDR3 is 14 residues long. Germline assignment: CDR1 MNHNS and CDR2 SASEGT. The CDR3 spells CASSERPGRDTQYF. CDR3 nucleotides: TGTGCCAGCAGTGAAAGGCCGGGCCGAGATACGCAGTATTTT.

This clone has only a few counts. The chain is built from TRBV4-2 and TRBJ1-5; 8 bases align to TRBD1. After removal of 3 bases from V and 7 bases from J, the junction contained 5 bases not matched to a gene. This CDR3 comprises 14 residues. Germline assignment: CDR1 LGHNA and CDR2 YNFKEQ. The chain's CDR3 is CASSHGQGLQPQHF. CDR3 in DNA: TGTGCCAGCAGCCATGGACAGGGCTTACAGCCCCAGCATTTT.

The chain is built from TRBV28 and TRBJ1-6; D remains unclear. V dropped 6 bases and J dropped 5 bases, with 5 bases sitting between them. Per germline, CDR1 MDHEN and CDR2 SYDVKM. The CDR3 length is 12 residues. The CDR3: CASRENNSPLHF. Written as DNA, the CDR3 is TGTGCCAGCAGGGAGAATAATTCACCCCTCCACTTT. The full variable domain, completed using reference TRBV28 and TRBJ1-6, is DVKVTQSSRYLVKRTGEKVFLECVQDMDHENMFWYRQDPGLGLRLIYFSYDVKMKEKGDIPEGYSVSREKKERFSLILESASTNQTSMYLCASRENNSPLHFGNGTRLTVT.